This TCR beta chain was recovered during a study of vaccination effects on CD4 cells after COVID-19. Notes on the study in general: Marked clonal contraction of both clone types appeared late after vaccination.

Using viral peptide pools, the ViraFEST assay grew out antigen-specific CD4+ T cells prior to sequencing. Isolation of CD4+ T cells took place after around 10 days of culture. Each person got two doses of an mRNA SARS-CoV-2 vaccine, BNT162b2 or mRNA-1273. In culture with approximately 9.5 IU/ml IL-2 and around 10 ug/ml peptides, PBMC were grown at 1.5 million to 2.5 million per well. The authors replaced half the medium with IL-2 medium on days 3 and 7. The CDR3 spans 15 residues. J was trimmed by 1 base and V by 4 bases; bases with no gene match: 4. Germline V CDR1 and CDR2: MDHEN, SYDVKM. On this clone: Its antigen is currently unknown.

Produced via immunoSEQ multiplex PCR; TCRdb's table is partial and in-frame only. Of tens of thousands of clones listed, around two thirds are singletons. The sequence was collected from a human donor who received a COVID-19 vaccine. Sequenced material: CD4+ T cells from PBMCs cultured with HCoV-229E spike peptides, taken after COVID-19 vaccination. The rearrangement joins TRBV28 to TRBJ2-7; 10 positions match TRBD1. CDR3 amino acids: CASSSPGQGSYEQYV. CDR3 DNA: TGTGCCAGCAGTTCGCCGGGACAGGGGTCCTACGAGCAGTACGTC.